This T cell receptor beta chain was sequenced during a study of T cell responses to AZD1222 COVID-19 vaccine. Analysis merged second doses at about 4 or about 12 weeks. Trimming took 6 bases from V and 5 from J; bases not matched to a gene: 6. The CDR3 spans 13 residues. Profiled with immunoSEQ multiplex PCR; TCRdb holds only in-frame clones, not every one. The table shows some 81,000 clones, with around 83% occurring only once. The sequence was obtained from an adult who received the AZD1222 COVID-19 vaccine. This chain joins TRBV12-3 or TRBV12-4 and TRBJ2-7, with TRBD1 matching 8 bases. Sequenced material: peripheral blood, taken 28 days after the second AZD1222 dose. This CDR3 is CASRAGQGHEQYF. CDR3 bases: TGTGCCAGCAGGGCCGGACAGGGCCACGAGCAGTACTTC.